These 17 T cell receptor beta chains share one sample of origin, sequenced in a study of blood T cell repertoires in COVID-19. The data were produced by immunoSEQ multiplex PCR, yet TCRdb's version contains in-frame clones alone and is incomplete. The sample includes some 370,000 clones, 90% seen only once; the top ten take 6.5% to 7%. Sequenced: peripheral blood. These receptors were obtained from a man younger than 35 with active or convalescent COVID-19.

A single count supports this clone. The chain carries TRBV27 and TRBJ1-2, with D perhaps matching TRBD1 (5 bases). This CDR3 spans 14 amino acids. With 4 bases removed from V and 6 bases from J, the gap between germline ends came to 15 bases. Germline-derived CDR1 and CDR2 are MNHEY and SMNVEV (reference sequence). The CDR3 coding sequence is TGTGCCAGCAGTTGGTCAAGGACATCGGATGGCTACACCTTC. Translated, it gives CASSWSRTSDGYTF.

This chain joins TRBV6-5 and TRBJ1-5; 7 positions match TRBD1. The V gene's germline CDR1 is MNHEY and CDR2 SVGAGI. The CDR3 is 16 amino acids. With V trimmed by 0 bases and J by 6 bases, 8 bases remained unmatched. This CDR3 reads CASSYSATGWTQPQHF. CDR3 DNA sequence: TGTGCCAGCAGTTACTCAGCGACAGGGTGGACTCAGCCCCAGCATTTT.

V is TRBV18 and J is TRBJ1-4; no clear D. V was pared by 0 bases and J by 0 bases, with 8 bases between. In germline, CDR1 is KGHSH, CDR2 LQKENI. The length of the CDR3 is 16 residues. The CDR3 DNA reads TGTGCCAGCTCACCACCATCCCAGACAACTAATGAAAAACTGTTTTTT. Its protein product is CASSPPSQTTNEKLFF.

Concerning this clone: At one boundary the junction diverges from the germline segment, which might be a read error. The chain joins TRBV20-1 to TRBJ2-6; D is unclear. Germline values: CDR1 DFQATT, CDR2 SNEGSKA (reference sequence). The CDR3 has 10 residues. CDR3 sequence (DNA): TGCAGCCCCCGGTCCAACGTGCTGACTTTC. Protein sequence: CSPRSNVLTF.

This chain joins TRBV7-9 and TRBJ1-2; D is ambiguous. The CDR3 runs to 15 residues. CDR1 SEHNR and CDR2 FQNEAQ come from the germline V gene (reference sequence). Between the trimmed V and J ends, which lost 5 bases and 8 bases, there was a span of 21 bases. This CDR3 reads CASSILSLQRGGYTF. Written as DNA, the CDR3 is TGTGCCAGCAGCATTCTTTCGCTACAAAGAGGGGGCTACACCTTC.

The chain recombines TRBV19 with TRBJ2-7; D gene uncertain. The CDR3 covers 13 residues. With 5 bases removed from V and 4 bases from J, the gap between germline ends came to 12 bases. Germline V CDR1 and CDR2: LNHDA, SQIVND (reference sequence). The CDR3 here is CASSAKPPYEQYF. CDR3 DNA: TGTGCCAGTAGTGCAAAGCCTCCTTACGAGCAGTACTTC.

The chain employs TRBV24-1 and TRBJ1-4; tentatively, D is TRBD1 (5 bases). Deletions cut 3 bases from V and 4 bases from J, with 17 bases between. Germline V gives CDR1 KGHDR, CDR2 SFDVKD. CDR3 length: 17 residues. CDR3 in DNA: TGTGCCACCAGTGATCCGACAGCCGCACATGGTAATGAAAAACTGTTTTTT. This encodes CATSDPTAAHGNEKLFF.

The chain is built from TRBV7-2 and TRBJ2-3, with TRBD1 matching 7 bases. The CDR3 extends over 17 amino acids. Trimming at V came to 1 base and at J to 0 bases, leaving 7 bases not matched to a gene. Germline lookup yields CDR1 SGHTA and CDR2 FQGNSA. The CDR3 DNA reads TGTGCCAGCAGCTTAGGGCTAGGGGGCTTTAGCACAGATACGCAGTATTTT. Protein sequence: CASSLGLGGFSTDTQYF.

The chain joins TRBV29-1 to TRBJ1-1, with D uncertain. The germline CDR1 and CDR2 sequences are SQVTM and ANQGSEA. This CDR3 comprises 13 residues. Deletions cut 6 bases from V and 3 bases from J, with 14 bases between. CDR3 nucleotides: TGCAGCGTCTGGGCCCTGGGCCACACTGAAGCTTTCTTT. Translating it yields CSVWALGHTEAFF. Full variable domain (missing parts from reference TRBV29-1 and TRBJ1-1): SAVISQKPSRDICQRGTSLTIQCQVDSQVTMMFWYRQQPGQSLTLIATANQGSEATYESGFVIDKFPISRPNLTFSTLTVSNMSPEDSSIYLCSVWALGHTEAFFGQGTRLTVV.

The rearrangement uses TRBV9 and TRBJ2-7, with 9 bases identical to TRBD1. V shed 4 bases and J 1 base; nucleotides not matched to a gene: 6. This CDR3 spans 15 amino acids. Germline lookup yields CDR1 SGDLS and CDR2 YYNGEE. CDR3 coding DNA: TGTGCCAGCAGCCCCGGGACAGGGTTTTCCTACGAGCAGTACTTC. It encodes CASSPGTGFSYEQYF.

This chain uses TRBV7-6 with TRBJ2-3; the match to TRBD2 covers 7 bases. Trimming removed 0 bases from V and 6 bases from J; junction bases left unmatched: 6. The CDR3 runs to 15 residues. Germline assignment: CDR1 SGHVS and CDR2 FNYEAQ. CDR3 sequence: CASSLAGGESDTQYF. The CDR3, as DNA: TGTGCCAGCAGCTTAGCTGGGGGGGAATCCGATACGCAGTATTTT.

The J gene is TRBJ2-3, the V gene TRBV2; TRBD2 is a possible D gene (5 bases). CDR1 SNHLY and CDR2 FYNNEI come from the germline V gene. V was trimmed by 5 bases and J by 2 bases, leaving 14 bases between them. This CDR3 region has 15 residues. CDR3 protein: CASSFGLINTDTQYF. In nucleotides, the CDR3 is TGTGCCAGCAGTTTTGGACTGATCAACACAGATACGCAGTATTTT. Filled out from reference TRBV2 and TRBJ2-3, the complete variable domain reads EPEVTQTPSHQVTQMGQEVILRCVPISNHLYFYWYRQILGQKVEFLVSFYNNEISEKSEIFDDQFSVERPDGSNFTLKIRSTKLEDSAMYFCASSFGLINTDTQYFGPGTRLTVL.

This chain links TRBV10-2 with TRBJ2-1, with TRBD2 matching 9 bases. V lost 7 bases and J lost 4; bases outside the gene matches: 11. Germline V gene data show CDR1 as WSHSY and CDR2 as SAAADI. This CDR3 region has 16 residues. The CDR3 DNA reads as TGCGCCAGCACCGACGGTCCTAGCGGGGCATACAATGAGCAGTTCTTC. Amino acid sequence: CASTDGPSGAYNEQFF.

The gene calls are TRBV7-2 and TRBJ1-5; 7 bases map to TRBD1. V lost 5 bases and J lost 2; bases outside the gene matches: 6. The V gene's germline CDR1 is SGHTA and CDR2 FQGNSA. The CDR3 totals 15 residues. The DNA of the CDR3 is TGTGCCAGCAGCCTACAGGGGTGGGGCAATCAGCCCCAGCATTTT. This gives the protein CASSLQGWGNQPQHF.

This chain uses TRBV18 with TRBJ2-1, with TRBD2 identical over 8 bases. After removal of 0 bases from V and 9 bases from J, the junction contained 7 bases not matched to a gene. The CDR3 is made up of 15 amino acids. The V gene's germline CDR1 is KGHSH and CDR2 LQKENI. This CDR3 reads CASSPPTGGPGEQFF. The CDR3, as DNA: TGTGCCAGCTCACCACCGACGGGAGGGCCGGGTGAGCAGTTCTTC. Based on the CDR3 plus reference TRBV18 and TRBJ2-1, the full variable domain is NAGVMQNPRHLVRRRGQEARLRCSPMKGHSHVYWYRQLPEEGLKFMVYLQKENIIDESGMPKERFSAEFPKEGPSILRIQQVVRGDSAAYFCASSPPTGGPGEQFFGPGTRLTVL.

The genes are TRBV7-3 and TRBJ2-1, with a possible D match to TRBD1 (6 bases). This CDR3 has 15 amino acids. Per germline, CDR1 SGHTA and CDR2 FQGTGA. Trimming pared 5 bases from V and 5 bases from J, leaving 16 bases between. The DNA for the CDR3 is TGTGCCAGCAGCAGCGACCTCGGACAGCACAATGAGCAGTTCTTC. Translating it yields CASSSDLGQHNEQFF.

DNA of the CDR3: TGTGCCATCAGTGACCGTGGCGGGGGGGGGCTTGATACGCAGTATTTT. Encoded protein: CAISDRGGGGLDTQYF. The chain recombines TRBV10-3 with TRBJ2-3; the match to TRBD2 covers 9 bases. The CDR3 spans 16 residues. Looked up from germline, CDR1 is ENHRY and CDR2 is SYGVKD. Losses at the gene ends were 3 bases for V and 6 bases for J; bases not matched to a gene: 10.